This TCR beta chain came from a study of graft-versus-host responses after intestinal transplantation. Study summary: Recipients were all induced with anti-thymocyte globulin, then given tacrolimus and steroids for around 3 years.

Libraries were prepared by immunoSEQ multiplex PCR; TCRdb keeps only in-frame clonotypes and omits some of them. The repertoire holds about 89,000 clones, with approximately 94% as singletons. A word on this clone: Its antigen is currently unknown.

Study-wide results and limits: Circulating GvH clones peaking coincided with falling HvG clones soon after transplant. Allografts of one patient group, those with graft-donor T cell macrochimerism, had high graft-versus-host to host-versus-graft clonal ratios. Investigators detected GvH clones in recipient marrow, with some emerging earlier in ileum or blood.

V was pared by 7 bases and J by 6 bases, with 10 bases between. Germline values: CDR1 MGHDK, CDR2 SYGVNS. CDR3 length: 11 residues. The input for sequencing was unstimulated CD8+ T cells sorted from spleen or lymph node cells, taken before intestinal transplant. The TCR originated in a human donor who received an intestinal transplant. The genes are TRBV25-1 and TRBJ2-7; D gene unclear. The CDR3 DNA follows: TGTGCCAGCACGTGGGCGTTCGAGCAGTACTTC. Translated, it gives CASTWAFEQYF.